This TCR beta chain was captured in a study of early T cells in non-severe SARS-CoV-2 infection. In the library, individual cDNA molecules carried attached unique molecular identifiers. MiXCR, applied by TCRdb to the 5' RACE reads, yields one record per CDR3 protein. This sample yields tens of thousands of distinct CDR3 sequences, of which more than 13% are seen a single time; around 3% belongs to the top ten. J gave up 9 bases and V 4 bases, and 3 bases lay outside the gene matches. The CDR3 spans 11 residues. The germline gives CDR1 SQVTM, CDR2 ANQGSEA. The rearrangement uses TRBV29-1 and TRBJ2-1; 7 bases align to TRBD1. The clonotype was recovered from an adult who was a healthcare worker with PCR-confirmed SARS-CoV-2 infection or an uninfected control (not recorded which). The specimen was whole blood. CDR3 coding DNA: TGCAGCGTTGGGACAGGAACTGAGCAGTTCTTC. Amino acid sequence: CSVGTGTEQFF.